Below, 30 T cell receptor beta chains from the same sample are listed, as sequenced in a study of control samples from healthy donors and cancer patients. The assay was immunoSEQ multiplex PCR, and TCRdb's table has in-frame clones only and misses some. Here the sample spans 150,000 to 200,000 clones, 75% to 95% being singletons. Material for sequencing was blood. Receptors were obtained from a woman aged 25 to 39 in good health.

V is TRBV21-1 and J is TRBJ1-4; the table's D call TRBD1 went unverified against the DNA. TRBV21-1 is designated a pseudogene. This CDR3 has 18 residues. CDR3 sequence (DNA): TGTGCCAGCAGCAAAGCGCGGACAGGGGGGGCAACTAATGAAAAACTGTTTTTT. This translates into CASSKARTGGATNEKLFF.

V usage is TRBV6-6 and J usage is TRBJ1-5; TRBD1 aligns across 7 bases. V was clipped by 2 bases and J by 2 bases; unmatched bases: 3. This CDR3 has 15 residues. Germline values: CDR1 MNHNY, CDR2 SVGAGI (reference sequence). CDR3 bases: TGTGCCAGCAGTTACGCAGGGGGAGGCAATCAGCCCCAGCATTTT. Translation gives CASSYAGGGNQPQHF.

This chain connects TRBV4-1 to TRBJ2-5; 7 bases line up with TRBD2. V trimming: 4 bases; J trimming: 0 bases; junction bases outside the gene matches: 8. The CDR3 runs to 16 residues. Germline V gene sequence: CDR1 MGHRA, CDR2 YSYEKL. The CDR3 reads CASSREPGTNQETQYF. CDR3 sequence (DNA): TGCGCCAGCAGCCGGGAACCCGGGACTAACCAAGAGACCCAGTACTTC.

The genes are TRBV15 and TRBJ1-2, with D unresolved. V was pared by 3 bases and J by 3 bases, with 5 bases between. Germline V gene sequence: CDR1 LNHNV, CDR2 YYDKDF (reference sequence). The length of the CDR3 is 12 residues. CDR3 sequence (DNA): TGTGCCACCAGCAGTCAGGACTATGGCTACACCTTC. Amino acids: CATSSQDYGYTF.

V usage is TRBV6-5 and J usage is TRBJ1-5; TRBD1 aligns across 7 bases. There are 13 residues in the CDR3. V dropped 6 bases and J dropped 3; count of bases not matched to a gene: 2. The V gene's germline CDR1 is MNHEY and CDR2 SVGAGI. CDR3 in DNA: TGTGCCAGCAGACAGGGGAACAATCAGCCCCAGCATTTT. It codes for CASRQGNNQPQHF.

As concerns this clone: An end of the junction differs from the germline gene, which may be a read error. The chain combines TRBV12-3 or TRBV12-4 with TRBJ2-3; 7 bases map to TRBD2. The CDR3 length is 13 residues. The DNA for the CDR3 is TGTGCCAGCGGGCGGGAGAGCACAGATGCGCAGTATTTT. Translation gives CASGRESTDAQYF.

The count of this clone is one. This chain connects TRBV12-3 or TRBV12-4 to TRBJ1-5; D not resolved. This CDR3 spans 13 amino acids. Trimming shortened V by 3 bases and J by 0 bases, and 3 bases separated the two germline ends. Here the CDR3 reads CASSFHSNQPQHF. The DNA for the CDR3 is TGTGCCAGCAGTTTTCATAGCAATCAGCCCCAGCATTTT.

V and J are TRBV7-9 and TRBJ1-1; TRBD1 agrees at 7 bases. Trimming took 5 bases from V and 0 from J; bases not matched to a gene: 6. The CDR3 runs to 15 residues. Germline V gene data show CDR1 as SEHNR and CDR2 as FQNEAQ (reference sequence). CDR3 residues: CASSPPGQMNTEAFF. The CDR3 bases are TGTGCCAGCAGCCCCCCGGGACAGATGAACACTGAAGCTTTCTTT.

The V and J genes are TRBV7-2 and TRBJ2-5, with 12 positions matching TRBD2. Per the germline V gene, CDR1 is SGHTA and CDR2 is FQGNSA. The CDR3 is 14 residues long. After removal of 5 bases from V and 4 bases from J, the junction contained 2 bases not matched to a gene. The CDR3 DNA follows: TGTGCCAGCAGCGCTAGCGGGAGGGGAGAGACCCAGTACTTC. This sequence encodes CASSASGRGETQYF.

This chain uses TRBV6-5 with TRBJ1-1, with D possibly being TRBD1 (6 bases). Germline CDR1 is MNHEY and CDR2 is SVGAGI. The CDR3 is 11 amino acids. Between the trimmed V and J ends, which lost 10 bases and 5 bases, there was a span of 11 bases. CDR3 sequence: CATTQGTEAFF. The CDR3 DNA is TGTGCCACCACCCAGGGGACTGAAGCTTTCTTT.

The V gene is TRBV29-1, the J gene TRBJ1-1; 7 bases match TRBD1. Per the germline V gene, CDR1 is SQVTM and CDR2 is ANQGSEA. V gave up 6 bases and J gave up 1 base; unmatched junction bases: 2. This CDR3 region has 12 residues. CDR3 loop: CSVRDRNTEAFF. The DNA of the CDR3 is TGCAGCGTACGGGACAGGAACACTGAAGCTTTCTTT. The full variable domain, its missing parts supplied by reference TRBV29-1 and TRBJ1-1, is SAVISQKPSRDICQRGTSLTIQCQVDSQVTMMFWYRQQPGQSLTLIATANQGSEATYESGFVIDKFPISRPNLTFSTLTVSNMSPEDSSIYLCSVRDRNTEAFFGQGTRLTVV.

J is TRBJ1-1 and V is TRBV11-3; D possibly corresponds to TRBD1 (5 bases). The CDR3 loop spans 13 amino acids. Germline V CDR1 and CDR2: SGHNT, YENEEA. The V and J ends lost 1 base and 7 bases respectively, with 10 bases between them. As DNA, the CDR3 is TGTGCCAGCAGCTTAGGCCCCGGGGGTGAAGCTTTCTTT. Translating it yields CASSLGPGGEAFF.

Regarding this clone: The same CDR3 arises from other DNA sequences in this sample as well. The rearrangement links TRBV3-1 (or the pseudogene TRBV3-2) to TRBJ2-3; D gene uncertain. This CDR3 has 13 residues. V was trimmed by 0 bases and J by 0 bases, leaving 1 base between them. Germline V CDR1 and CDR2: LGHDT, YNNKEL (reference sequence). The CDR3 is CASSQDSTDTQYF. The CDR3 DNA reads as TGTGCCAGCAGCCAAGACAGCACAGATACGCAGTATTTT.

The chain recombines TRBV20-1 with TRBJ1-4, with D perhaps TRBD1 (5 bases). Trimming stripped 3 bases from V and 7 bases from J, with 12 bases between. The CDR3 totals 13 residues. Germline-derived CDR1 and CDR2 are DFQATT and SNEGSKA (reference sequence). The CDR3, as DNA: TGCAGTGCTAGTCCCCAAGGGGTTGAAAAACTGTTTTTT. Amino acid sequence: CSASPQGVEKLFF.

This sequence joins TRBV28 and TRBJ2-2, with 8 nucleotides matching TRBD2. The length of the CDR3 is 14 residues. Per germline, CDR1 MDHEN and CDR2 SYDVKM. V dropped 3 bases and J dropped 4; count of bases not matched to a gene: 1. CDR3 region: CASSFRGGTGELFF. The CDR3 coding sequence is TGTGCCAGCAGTTTTCGGGGGGGCACCGGGGAGCTGTTTTTT.

This clone was seen only once. This specimen includes other DNA sequences encoding the same CDR3. The gene calls are TRBV5-6 and TRBJ1-2; TRBD1 aligns across 7 bases. The V segment lost 0 bases and the J segment 2 bases; nucleotides outside the gene matches: 1. Germline CDR1 SGHDT, CDR2 YYEEEE. The CDR3 loop spans 14 amino acids. CDR3 DNA: TGTGCCAGCAGCTTGGGACAGGGAAACTATGGCTACACCTTC. It is translated as CASSLGQGNYGYTF.

This rearrangement joins TRBV24-1 to TRBJ1-1; D gene ambiguous. Germline CDR1 and CDR2: KGHDR and SFDVKD. The CDR3 runs 16 residues. V was trimmed by 5 bases and J by 1 base, leaving 16 bases between them. The CDR3 region has the DNA TGTGCCACCAGTGTCCACAGAGGGTCGGGGAACACTGAAGCTTTCTTT. Translated, it gives CATSVHRGSGNTEAFF.

The gene calls are TRBV7-8 and TRBJ1-2, with a tentative D call TRBD1 (5 bases). The CDR3 covers 14 residues. Germline loops: CDR1 SGHVS, CDR2 FQNEAQ. Trimming pared 3 bases from V and 4 bases from J, leaving 12 bases between. The DNA of the CDR3 is TGTGCCAGCAGCTTGTTGCAGGGTACCTATGGCTACACCTTC. Residues: CASSLLQGTYGYTF.

This sequence joins TRBV20-1 and TRBJ2-5; TRBD1 agrees at 7 bases. This CDR3 has 11 amino acids. V trimming: 5 bases; J trimming: 3 bases; junction bases outside the gene matches: 0. Germline-derived CDR1 and CDR2 are DFQATT and SNEGSKA (reference sequence). The CDR3 coding sequence is TGCAGTGCTGACAGGGAAGAGACCCAGTACTTC. Its translation: CSADREETQYF.

The chain couples TRBV28 to TRBJ1-1; 8 nucleotides match TRBD1. The germline V gene encodes CDR1 MDHEN and CDR2 SYDVKM. V trimming: 2 bases; J trimming: 5 bases; junction bases outside the gene matches: 7. The CDR3 loop spans 15 amino acids. The CDR3 bases are TGTGCCAGCAGTTTAAGTTCAGGGGGCCGTACTGAAGCTTTCTTT. Its translation: CASSLSSGGRTEAFF.

Only one count was recorded for this clone. The rearrangement uses TRBV5-4 and TRBJ2-1; D is uncertain. This CDR3 is built from 11 residues. V was trimmed by 3 bases and J by 5 bases, leaving 3 bases between them. Looked up from germline, CDR1 is SGHNT and CDR2 is YYREEE (reference sequence). The CDR3 reads CASSSDNEQFF. Here the CDR3 DNA reads TGTGCCAGCAGCTCGGACAATGAGCAGTTCTTC. Variable domain in full (rest from reference TRBV5-4 and TRBJ2-1): ETGVTQSPTHLIKTRGQQVTLRCSSQSGHNTVSWYQQALGQGPQFIFQYYREEENGRGNFPPRFSGLQFPNYSSELNVNALELDDSALYLCASSSDNEQFFGPGTRLTVL.

The rearrangement joins TRBV7-2 to TRBJ2-5; 9 positions match TRBD2. In germline, CDR1 is SGHTA, CDR2 FQGNSA. This CDR3 spans 14 amino acids. V lost 5 bases to trimming and J lost 4 bases; unmatched junction nucleotides: 5. CDR3 sequence (DNA): TGTGCCAGCAGCATGAGCGGGGGGCCAGAGACCCAGTACTTC. Translated: CASSMSGGPETQYF. The entire variable domain, with the rest obtained from reference TRBV7-2 and TRBJ2-5, is as follows: GAGVSQSPSNKVTEKGKDVELRCDPISGHTALYWYRQSLGQGLEFLIYFQGNSAPDKSGLPSDRFSAERTGGSVSTLTIQRTQQEDSAVYLCASSMSGGPETQYFGPGTRLLVL.

The count of this clone is one. A read error is possible here, since a much larger clone lies one base away. Other nucleotide sequences from this sample produce the same CDR3. V and J are TRBV4-1 and TRBJ1-6; no reliable D call. Germline CDR1 reads MGHRA; CDR2 reads YSYEKL. V lost 0 bases and J 1 base, leaving 10 bases between the germline ends. The CDR3 spans 17 residues. CDR3 residues: CASSQDPRSSYNSPLHF. The CDR3 bases are TGCGCCAGCAGCCAAGATCCCAGGAGTTCCTATAATTCACCCCTCCACTTT.

This clone has just a few counts. The chain carries TRBV6-1 and TRBJ1-4; D possibly corresponds to TRBD1 (6 bases). The CDR3 spans 13 residues. The germline V gene has CDR1 MNHNS and CDR2 SASEGT. Trimming stripped 2 bases from V and 6 bases from J, with 7 bases between. CDR3 nucleotides: TGTGCCAGCAGTGAACAGGGGCATGAAAAACTGTTTTTT. Amino acid sequence: CASSEQGHEKLFF.

The chain couples TRBV7-3 to TRBJ1-1, with D hard to call. Germline assignment: CDR1 SGHTA and CDR2 FQGTGA. This CDR3 is built from 13 residues. V lost 1 base, J lost 11 bases, and 14 bases lay in between. CDR3 in DNA: TGTGCCAGCAGCTTAAACTCCGGGGTAGGGGCTTTCTTT. This encodes CASSLNSGVGAFF. The full variable domain, its missing parts supplied by reference TRBV7-3 and TRBJ1-1, is GAGVSQTPSNKVTEKGKYVELRCDPISGHTALYWYRQSLGQGPEFLIYFQGTGAADDSGLPNDRFFAVRPEGSVSTLKIQRTERGDSAVYLCASSLNSGVGAFFGQGTRLTVV.

This rearrangement joins TRBV7-9 to TRBJ2-7, with 10 bases identical to TRBD2. From germline, CDR1 is SEHNR and CDR2 FQNEAQ (reference sequence). Trimming took 1 base from V and 3 from J; bases not matched to a gene: 3. The CDR3 contains 15 residues. CDR3: CASSLGTSGIYEQYF. CDR3 coding DNA: TGTGCCAGCAGCTTAGGGACTAGCGGTATCTACGAGCAGTACTTC.

This chain uses TRBV7-2 with TRBJ2-1, with TRBD2 matching 10 bases. Germline V CDR1 and CDR2: SGHTA, FQGNSA. The V segment lost 5 bases and the J segment 8 bases; nucleotides outside the gene matches: 6. CDR3 size: 14 residues. CDR3 residues: CASSEGLATHEQFF. CDR3 in DNA: TGTGCCAGCAGCGAGGGACTAGCGACGCATGAGCAGTTCTTC.

This clone was recorded once. This rearrangement joins TRBV3-1 (or the pseudogene TRBV3-2) to TRBJ1-2, with 7 bases that match TRBD1. There are 14 residues in the CDR3. V lost 0 bases and J lost 4; bases outside the gene matches: 2. CDR1 and CDR2 (germline): LGHDT, YNNKEL (reference sequence). CDR3 loop: CASSQDYRGYGYTF. DNA for the CDR3: TGTGCCAGCAGCCAAGATTACAGGGGCTATGGCTACACCTTC.

The chain joins TRBV7-2 to TRBJ1-1; D uncertain. The CDR3 spans 13 residues. The germline V gene encodes CDR1 SGHTA and CDR2 FQGNSA. V lost 1 base and J lost 1, with 4 bases in between. The CDR3 loop reads CASSLGKNTEAFF. The CDR3 nucleotides are TGTGCCAGCAGCTTAGGGAAGAACACTGAAGCTTTCTTT. The variable domain in full, with the rest retrieved from reference TRBV7-2 and TRBJ1-1, is GAGVSQSPSNKVTEKGKDVELRCDPISGHTALYWYRQSLGQGLEFLIYFQGNSAPDKSGLPSDRFSAERTGGSVSTLTIQRTQQEDSAVYLCASSLGKNTEAFFGQGTRLTVV.

V gene TRBV18 combines with J gene TRBJ2-7; 15 nucleotides match TRBD2. V lost 6 bases and J lost 5; bases outside the gene matches: 8. The CDR3 is made up of 16 amino acids. Per the germline V gene, CDR1 is KGHSH and CDR2 is LQKENI. The CDR3 sequence is CASSRTSGRVFDEQYF. For the CDR3, the DNA is TGTGCCAGCTCCCGGACTAGCGGGAGGGTCTTCGACGAGCAGTACTTC.